The source of this T cell receptor (beta chain) is a study of cytomegalovirus exposure and HLA in healthy donors listed by TCRdb under 2017. Describing the broader study: According to a later analysis, the 120 or so validation repertoires were produced on the same platform as the 666 repertoires of the first cohort. The study aimed to test whether signatures of past pathogen exposure could be identified by cataloging public T cell receptors. Along with the roughly 670-subject first cohort, a separate validation cohort of over 90 different subjects was used. To predict cytomegalovirus infection status, the study brought together high-throughput TCR immunosequencing, statistical association of individual TCRs with disease status, and machine learning. What the work shows at the level of the full study, not this receptor alone: A total of fewer than 200 TCR beta chains were listed by the study as associated with cytomegalovirus. A few of the identified cytomegalovirus-associated TCR beta chains were confirmed in vitro to be specific for cytomegalovirus antigens. In a later analysis, TCRs clustered in the first cohort were found to also tend to co-occur in the roughly 120 validation repertoires, with 90% to 95% of cluster scores above 0. Most TCR sequences were observed very rarely across donors, whereas some public TCRs were present in many individuals. The validation cohort had no HLA typing available for a later analysis, so co-occurrence within that cohort was assessed over all 120 or so repertoires. In both the original and validation cohorts, the classifier was reported to diagnose cytomegalovirus status with high specificity and sensitivity. The authors suggested that the approach could potentially be generalized to other disease states and immunological phenotypes.

The donors belonged to the validation cohort of approximately 130 subjects, which was separate from the approximately 610-subject first cohort. Library preparation used the immunoSEQ multiplex PCR assay. The source study handled its data this way. A statistical classification framework was developed to diagnose cytomegalovirus status using the catalog of TCR beta chain sequences. TCRdb's version of the immuneACCESS table is confined to in-frame rearrangements and falls short of the full clone set. An unresolved V gene accounts for under half of the shortfall where checked; the remainder is of unknown origin. V and J calls and clone size are given by that table; D and trimming were obtained from the DNA. This sample lists roughly 70,000 clones; approximately 97% were detected once. Around 1.5% of the sample is held by the ten biggest clonotypes. Via the germline V gene (reference sequence), CDR1 is MNHEY and CDR2 SMNVEV. The CDR3, from cysteine to phenylalanine, totals 16 residues. The CDR3 DNA has 48 bases and is translated from base 1. V loses 6 bases of germline sequence and J loses 0 bases, and the interval between the two ends is 18 bases.

This clone was counted a few times. The antigen it recognizes is unknown. Base qualities are not at hand, and no much larger clone is one base apart. Source material: PBMCs. The chain couples TRBV27 to TRBJ2-7; TRBD1 is a possible D gene, resting on 6 matching bases. The sequence was collected from a woman between 18 and 29 years old in good health and CMV-seropositive. This receptor carries the CDR3 CASSANRASDSYEQYF. The nucleotide sequence reads as follows: TGTGCCAGCAGCGCTAACAGGGCCTCAGACTCCTACGAGCAGTACTTC.